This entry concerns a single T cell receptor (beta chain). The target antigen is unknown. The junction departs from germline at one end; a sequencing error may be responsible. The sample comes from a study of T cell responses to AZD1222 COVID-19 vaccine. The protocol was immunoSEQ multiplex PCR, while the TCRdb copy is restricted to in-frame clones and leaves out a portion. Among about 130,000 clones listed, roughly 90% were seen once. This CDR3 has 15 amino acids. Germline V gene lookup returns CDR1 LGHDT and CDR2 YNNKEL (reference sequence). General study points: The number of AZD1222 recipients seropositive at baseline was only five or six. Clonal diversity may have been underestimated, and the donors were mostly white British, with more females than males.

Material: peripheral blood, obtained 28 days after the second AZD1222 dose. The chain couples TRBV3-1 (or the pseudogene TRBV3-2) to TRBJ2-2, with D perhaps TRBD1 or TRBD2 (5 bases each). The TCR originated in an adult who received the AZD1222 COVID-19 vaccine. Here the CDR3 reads CASSQDWGNSGELFF. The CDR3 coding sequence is TGTGCCAGCAGCCAAGATTGGGGGAACTCCGGGGAGCTGTTTTTT.